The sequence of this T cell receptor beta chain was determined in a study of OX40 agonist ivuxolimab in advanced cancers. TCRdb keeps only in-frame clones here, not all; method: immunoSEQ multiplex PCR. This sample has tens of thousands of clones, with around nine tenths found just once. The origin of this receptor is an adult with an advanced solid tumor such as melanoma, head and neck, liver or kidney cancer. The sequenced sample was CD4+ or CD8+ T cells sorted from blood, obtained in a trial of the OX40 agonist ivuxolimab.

In DNA form, the CDR3 reads TGTGCCAGTAGTACGGCTGATACGCAGTATTTT. Amino acid sequence: CASSTADTQYF. The chain links TRBV19 to TRBJ2-3; no clear D gene. Germline CDR1 and CDR2: LNHDA and SQIVND (reference sequence). This CDR3 has 11 amino acids. V lost 4 bases to trimming and J lost 6 bases, with 5 bases between them. The complete variable domain, with remaining parts taken from reference TRBV19 and TRBJ2-3, reads DGGITQSPKYLFRKEGQNVTLSCEQNLNHDAMYWYRQDPGQGLRLIYYSQIVNDFQKGDIAEGYSVSREKKESFPLTVTSAQKNPTAFYLCASSTADTQYFGPGTRLTVL.